This TCR beta chain was identified during a study of regulatory T cells in long-lasting Graves disease. Turning to the study itself: Persistent cases took antithyroid drugs over 5 years and stayed TSH receptor antibody positive.

Time point denoted: persistent/refractory GD, antithyroid drugs over 5 years with positive TRAb. PBMCs provided the RNA from which the TCR library was made. The authors diagnosed Graves' disease using American Thyroid Association guidelines. EDTA tubes held roughly 8.1 milliliters of peripheral blood from each patient. Between the trimmed V and J ends, which lost 4 bases and 1 base, there was a span of 11 bases. The CDR3 spans 13 residues. Germline CDR1 is DFQATT and CDR2 is SNEGSKA (reference sequence). Construction of the TCR beta libraries employed iRepertoire HTBI primers in conjunction with Arm-PCR of CDR3 regions. As processed by the authors: The samples included around 64 TRBV and some 14 TRBJ segments. TCRdb reprocessed the multiplex PCR reads via MiXCR and lists one record per CDR3 protein. Here the V and J calls rest on TCRdb's processing, not on the authors' analysis. The sample carries 450,000 or so distinct CDR3 sequences, about a fifth recorded once.

This chain joins TRBV20-1 and TRBJ2-7; D might be TRBD1 (5 bases). Sample: peripheral blood mononuclear cells (PBMCs), taken when the disease was refractory, from a patient treated with antithyroid drugs. The sequence was obtained from a female donor with Graves disease. CDR3: CSAIPGISYEQYF. The CDR3 nucleotides read TGCAGTGCTATCCCAGGGATATCCTACGAGCAGTACTTC.